These T cell receptor beta chains were read from a single sample in a study of shared clonotypes between healthy human individuals. The table came from immunoSEQ multiplex PCR; TCRdb's copy has only in-frame clones and leaves some out. In the table there are about 1,800,000 clones, less than 95% of which are singletons. The sample taken for sequencing was naive CD8+ T cells sorted from blood. These receptors were collected from a young man in good health. Both conserved end residues are part of each CDR3. Each record gives: V gene, clone size, CDR3 length, D gene, J gene, CDR3 DNA, CDR3 protein. A D gene is named only where the DNA matches it firmly. The size field is filled for only some rows; it gives once, few, many or a size class.

>TRBV10-1|.|15|TRBD1|TRBJ2-7
TGCGCCAGCAGTGAGGCCCGGGACAGGGGCTACGAGCAGTACTTC
CASSEARDRGYEQYF
>TRBV6-5|.|14|.|TRBJ1-6
TGTGCCAGCAGTTACGTGCAGAATAATTCACCCCTCCACTTT
CASSYVQNNSPLHF
>TRBV5-6|.|18|TRBD1|TRBJ2-3
TGTGCCAGCAGCTTGGGGGCTATCAGGGGGCGAGTCCCAGATACGCAGTATTTT
CASSLGAIRGRVPDTQYF
>TRBV6-5|once|13|.|TRBJ1-1
TGTGCCAGCAGCCGAAGGGTGAACACTGAAGCTTTCTTT
CASSRRVNTEAFF
>TRBV13|.|15|.|TRBJ2-7
TGTGCCAGCAGCTTAGGCGGACAAAACTCCTACGAGCAGTACTTC
CASSLGGQNSYEQYF
>TRBV7-9|once|15|.|TRBJ2-7
TGTGCCAGCAGCGCAGCGGACCGGTCCCTAGGCGAGCAGTACTTC
CASSAADRSLGEQYF
>TRBV5-5|.|15|.|TRBJ1-5
TGTGCCAGCAGCCCCGGGGGGGAGGGATTGTGGCCCCAGCATTTT
CASSPGGEGLWPQHF
>TRBV5-4|.|12|.|TRBJ2-1
TGTGCCAGCAGCTTGAGCGCGTATGAGCAGTTCTTC
CASSLSAYEQFF
>TRBV19|.|13|.|TRBJ2-4
TGTGCCAGTAGTATGGATAGGGAGGACATTCAGTACTTC
CASSMDREDIQYF
>TRBV6-1|.|12|.|TRBJ2-2
TGTGCCAGCCATCGAGGGGGCGGGGAGCTGTTTTTT
CASHRGGGELFF
>TRBV6-4|.|14|TRBD2|TRBJ2-1
TGTGCCAGCAGTGACCTAGCGGGGGAACGGGGGCAGTTCTTC
CASSDLAGERGQFF
>TRBV7-8|.|14|.|TRBJ2-3
TGTGCCAGCAGACCCCACAGGGATTCAGATACGCAGTATTTT
CASRPHRDSDTQYF
>TRBV23-1|once|17|TRBD1|TRBJ2-7
TGCGCCAGCAGTCTACACCTAGCCGGGACAGGGGGCCACGAGCAGTACTTC
CASSLHLAGTGGHEQYF
>TRBV28|.|17|.|TRBJ2-6
TGTGCCAGCAGTTTGTTGGGAGGATTCTCTGGGGCCAACGTCCTGACTTTC
CASSLLGGFSGANVLTF
>TRBV5-5|.|13|.|TRBJ2-7
TGTGCCAGCAGCCCCACACCTGCCTACGAGCAGTACTTC
CASSPTPAYEQYF
>TRBV27|.|15|.|TRBJ2-5
TGTGCCAGCAGGACTATTGGGGGTTTCCAAGAGACCCAGTACTTC
CASRTIGGFQETQYF
>TRBV7-9|.|16|.|TRBJ2-7
TGTGCCAGCAGCTTAGCGCCGGCAGGGTTCTCCTACGAGCAGTACTTC
CASSLAPAGFSYEQYF
>TRBV19|.|16|TRBD1|TRBJ1-1
TGTGCCACCACTAGCGGGACAGGGGTGTTGAACACTGAAGCTTTCTTT
CATTSGTGVLNTEAFF
>TRBV6-1|.|16|TRBD1|TRBJ2-7
TGTGCCAGCAGTGAAGTAGAGCAGGGGGAGAACTACGAGCAGTACTTC
CASSEVEQGENYEQYF
>TRBV7-8|.|15|.|TRBJ1-1
TGTGCCAGCAGCTTAGGTGCAGGTGCGAACACTGAAGCTTTCTTT
CASSLGAGANTEAFF
>TRBV4-1|.|17|TRBD2|TRBJ2-5
TGCGCCAGCAGCCAACAGTTACCAGCGGGGTACCAAGAGACCCAGTACTTC
CASSQQLPAGYQETQYF
>TRBV6-1|.|15|.|TRBJ1-2
TGTGCCAGCAGTCCGTCGGTCCGAGCGGACTATGGCTACACCTTC
CASSPSVRADYGYTF
>TRBV27|.|16|.|TRBJ2-6
TGTGCCAGCAGTTTTGGAGGGCCCTCTGGGGCCAACGTCCTGACTTTC
CASSFGGPSGANVLTF